Below are 5 T cell receptor beta chains sequenced from a single sample in a study of T cells in Graves' hyperthyroidism and ophthalmopathy. Amplification of TCR beta CDR3 regions was performed using RNA transcripts as template. The primer set for the first-round RT-PCR of the TCR CDR3 was HTBI. TCRdb analysed the multiplex PCR reads with MiXCR anew, one entry per CDR3 protein. The sample contains 100,000 to 140,000 distinct CDR3 sequences, 15% to 20% of which appear only once. Sequencing input: blood. These TCRs come from a woman aged 45-65 years with Graves' hyperthyroidism.

The chain employs TRBV11-2 and TRBJ2-7, with D perhaps matching TRBD1 (6 bases). V was shortened by 5 bases and J by 5 bases, with 16 bases between the two germline ends. The germline gives CDR1 SGHAT, CDR2 FQNNGV. CDR3 length: 14 residues. This chain's CDR3 is CASSAVDRLHEQYF. The CDR3 DNA reads TGTGCCAGCAGCGCTGTAGACAGGCTCCACGAGCAGTACTTC. The whole variable domain, remainder taken from reference TRBV11-2 and TRBJ2-7, is EAGVAQSPRYKIIEKRQSVAFWCNPISGHATLYWYQQILGQGPKLLIQFQNNGVVDDSQLPKDRFSAERLKGVDSTLKIQPAKLEDSAVYLCASSAVDRLHEQYFGPGTRLTVT.

This clonotype was observed at least ten times. The CDR3 loop reads CAWSVASNYGYTF. The CDR3 bases are TGTGCCTGGAGTGTCGCTTCTAACTATGGCTACACCTTC. The V gene is TRBV30, the J gene TRBJ1-2; the D is unclear. CDR3 length: 13 amino acids. CDR1 and CDR2 from the germline V gene are GTSNPN and SVGIG (reference sequence). The V end was cut by 0 bases, the J end by 0 bases, with 5 bases between.

At least ten counts were recorded for this clonotype. This chain links TRBV2 with TRBJ2-2; 10 positions agree with TRBD1. This CDR3 contains 15 residues. Germline trimming cut 9 bases from V and 5 bases from J; bases unmatched to any gene: 9. Germline V CDR1 and CDR2: SNHLY, FYNNEI. CDR3 DNA: TGTGCCAGTTATAACCGGGACAGGGGAACCGGGGAGCTGTTTTTT. Its translation is CASYNRDRGTGELFF.

Worth noting for this clonotype: An end of the junction does not agree with germline; a read error may underlie this. The J gene is TRBJ2-5, the V gene TRBV7-2; either TRBD1 or TRBD2 may supply D (5 bases each). This CDR3 is 14 amino acids long. Germline V lookup: CDR1 SGHTA, CDR2 FQGNSA. CDR3 in amino acids: CASRLGGGQETQYF. CDR3 in DNA: TGTGCCAGCAGATTAGGTGGGGGCCAAGAGACCCAGTACTTC. Complete variable domain (other parts from reference TRBV7-2 and TRBJ2-5): GAGVSQSPSNKVTEKGKDVELRCDPISGHTALYWYRQSLGQGLEFLIYFQGNSAPDKSGLPSDRFSAERTGGSVSTLTIQRTQQEDSAVYLCASRLGGGQETQYFGPGTRLLVL.

The rearrangement joins TRBV7-9 to TRBJ2-4, with 8 bases aligning to TRBD1. V gave up 5 bases and J gave up 15 bases; unmatched junction bases: 9. The germline CDR1 and CDR2 sequences are SEHNR and FQNEAQ (reference sequence). The length of the CDR3 is 12 residues. Here the CDR3 DNA reads TGTGCCAGCAGCCGACAGGGGATGATCTCGTACTTC. Its protein is CASSRQGMISYF. Full variable domain (outside the CDR3, taken from reference TRBV7-9 and TRBJ2-4): DTGVSQNPRHKITKRGQNVTFRCDPISEHNRLYWYRQTLGQGPEFLTYFQNEAQLEKSRLLSDRFSAERPKGSFSTLEIQRTEQGDSAMYLCASSRQGMISYFGAGTRLSVL.